Each of the 29 T cell receptor beta chains below was sequenced from the same sample in a study of blood T cell repertoires in COVID-19. Clones were sequenced by immunoSEQ multiplex PCR, and TCRdb holds only the in-frame ones, with some missing. Among approximately 300,000 clones listed, 75% to 90% were seen once. Sequencing was carried out using PBMCs or T cells enriched from blood (not recorded which). The receptor source for this set is a man aged 60 to 69 who had recovered from COVID-19.

The V gene is TRBV2, the J gene TRBJ2-7; D gene uncertain. V gave up 6 bases and J gave up 2 bases, with 11 bases separating them. The CDR3 loop spans 13 amino acids. Germline CDR1 SNHLY, CDR2 FYNNEI. The DNA of the CDR3 is TGTGCCAGCAGGCCTAACCTGGCCTACGAGCAGTACTTC. It translates to CASRPNLAYEQYF.

The chain uses TRBV5-1 and TRBJ1-1; TRBD1 matches 7 bases. Germline assignment: CDR1 SGHRS and CDR2 YFSETQ. V lost 4 bases, J lost 0 bases, and 12 bases stayed unmatched. The CDR3 consists of 17 residues. The chain's CDR3 is CASSRTGTDVLNTEAFF. DNA for the CDR3: TGCGCCAGCAGCCGCACCGGGACAGACGTGTTGAACACTGAAGCTTTCTTT. Full variable domain (remainder filled in from reference TRBV5-1 and TRBJ1-1): KAGVTQTPRYLIKTRGQQVTLSCSPISGHRSVSWYQQTPGQGLQFLFEYFSETQRNKGNFPGRFSGRQFSNSRSEMNVSTLELGDSALYLCASSRTGTDVLNTEAFFGQGTRLTVV.

The chain carries TRBV5-4 and TRBJ1-1, with 7 bases matching TRBD1. V dropped 5 bases and J dropped 6; count of bases not matched to a gene: 10. This CDR3 is built from 14 residues. Per the germline V gene, CDR1 is SGHNT and CDR2 is YYREEE (reference sequence). The CDR3 is CASSLGGAEAEAFF. The CDR3 DNA sequence: TGTGCCAGCAGTTTAGGGGGCGCGGAGGCTGAAGCTTTCTTT. Looking up the rest from reference TRBV5-4 and TRBJ1-1 gives the full variable domain: ETGVTQSPTHLIKTRGQQVTLRCSSQSGHNTVSWYQQALGQGPQFIFQYYREEENGRGNFPPRFSGLQFPNYSSELNVNALELDDSALYLCASSLGGAEAEAFFGQGTRLTVV.

This clone was seen once. V usage is TRBV18 and J usage is TRBJ2-2; 8 nucleotides align to TRBD2. V was clipped by 4 bases and J by 0 bases; unmatched bases: 4. CDR3 length equals 16 residues. CDR1 is KGHSH and CDR2 is LQKENI in the germline V gene. CDR3 nucleotides: TGTGCCAGCTCACTACAAGCGGGAGCGAACACCGGGGAGCTGTTTTTT. This translates into CASSLQAGANTGELFF.

This rearrangement joins TRBV7-3 to TRBJ2-5, with TRBD2 identical over 13 bases. The CDR3 length is 16 residues. Trimming at V came to 5 bases and at J to 3 bases, leaving 6 bases not matched to a gene. In germline, CDR1 is SGHTA, CDR2 FQGTGA. CDR3: CASSPLGLAGEETQYF. The CDR3 DNA reads TGTGCCAGCAGCCCCCTAGGACTAGCGGGAGAAGAGACCCAGTACTTC.

The chain employs TRBV19 and TRBJ1-5; 9 nucleotides match TRBD1. Per the germline V gene, CDR1 is LNHDA and CDR2 is SQIVND (reference sequence). Germline trimming cut 6 bases from V and 5 bases from J; bases unmatched to any gene: 8. The CDR3 runs 15 residues. This chain's CDR3 is CASSDRDRADQPQHF. CDR3 in DNA: TGTGCCAGTAGCGACCGGGACAGGGCCGATCAGCCCCAGCATTTT.

The chain joins TRBV2 to TRBJ1-4, with TRBD1 as a possible D gene (6 bases). Per germline, CDR1 SNHLY and CDR2 FYNNEI. With 6 bases removed from V and 4 bases from J, the gap between germline ends came to 12 bases. The CDR3 has 14 residues. The DNA of the CDR3 is TGTGCCAGCAGATTACGGACAGATAATGAAAAACTGTTTTTT. Translated, it gives CASRLRTDNEKLFF.

The chain couples TRBV2 to TRBJ1-3; a possible D gene is TRBD1 (6 bases). V was clipped by 5 bases and J by 1 base, with 15 bases between them. The CDR3 runs to 16 residues. Germline V gives CDR1 SNHLY, CDR2 FYNNEI. The CDR3 reads CASSKFRGESGNTIYF. The CDR3 DNA reads TGTGCCAGCAGTAAGTTCAGGGGAGAATCTGGAAACACCATATATTTT.

The chain combines TRBV9 with TRBJ2-3, with TRBD1 as a possible D gene (6 bases). The CDR3 is 17 residues long. Trimming removed 3 bases from V and 6 bases from J, with 23 bases in between. CDR1 SGDLS and CDR2 YYNGEE come from the germline V gene. In DNA form, the CDR3 reads TGTGCCAGCAGCGCCGCGAGTAGGCAGGGGATAACTGATACGCAGTATTTT. Its protein product is CASSAASRQGITDTQYF.

The V gene is TRBV4-3, the J gene TRBJ1-2; unclear D gene. The CDR3 consists of 13 residues. With 4 bases removed from V and 2 bases from J, the gap between germline ends came to 8 bases. The germline CDR1 and CDR2 sequences are LGHNA and YSLEER. CDR3 in DNA: TGCGCCAGCAGCCTAAGCTTCAACTATGGCTACACCTTC. Protein sequence: CASSLSFNYGYTF.

The chain combines TRBV28 with TRBJ2-1, with TRBD1 matching 7 bases. V shed 6 bases and J 9 bases; nucleotides not matched to a gene: 2. The germline CDR1 and CDR2 sequences are MDHEN and SYDVKM. The CDR3 runs to 11 residues. CDR3: CASSYRGEQFF. For the CDR3, the DNA is TGTGCCAGCAGCTACAGGGGTGAGCAGTTCTTC.

Notes on this clone: In the same sample, other DNA sequences code for this CDR3. The chain employs TRBV9 and TRBJ2-1, with TRBD2 matching over 7 bases. V shed 1 base, J shed 5 bases, and the junction held 3 bases outside the gene matches. Germline CDR1 is SGDLS and CDR2 is YYNGEE. This CDR3 has 14 amino acids. In DNA, the CDR3 is TGTGCCAGCAGCGTACTAGCGGAGAACAATGAGCAGTTCTTC. This codes for CASSVLAENNEQFF.

The V gene is TRBV5-1, the J gene TRBJ2-4; TRBD2 agrees at 9 bases. V shed 5 bases and J 1 base; nucleotides not matched to a gene: 16. The CDR3 loop spans 19 amino acids. The germline V gene encodes CDR1 SGHRS and CDR2 YFSETQ. CDR3 loop: CASSPLGLANLKAKNIQYF. CDR3 DNA: TGCGCCAGCAGTCCACTCGGACTAGCGAACCTGAAGGCCAAAAACATTCAGTACTTC.

The chain links TRBV3-1 (or the pseudogene TRBV3-2) to TRBJ2-3, with 10 bases matching TRBD2. Germline V lookup: CDR1 LGHDT, CDR2 YNNKEL (reference sequence). V trimming: 1 base; J trimming: 1 base; junction bases outside the gene matches: 5. The CDR3 spans 17 residues. The CDR3 DNA sequence: TGTGCCAGCAGCCAAGGATACAGCGGGGGGGGCACAGATACGCAGTATTTT. Translated, it gives CASSQGYSGGGTDTQYF.

This clone was detected only a few times. The CDR3 loop is CASSLRLAGGTPMAGELFF. The CDR3 nucleotides read TGTGCCAGCAGTTTGCGGCTAGCGGGAGGAACTCCTATGGCCGGGGAGCTGTTTTTT. This chain uses TRBV27 with TRBJ2-2; 11 bases map to TRBD2. Looked up from germline, CDR1 is MNHEY and CDR2 is SMNVEV (reference sequence). CDR3 length: 19 residues. With V trimmed by 3 bases and J by 6 bases, 15 bases remained unmatched.

J is TRBJ2-7 and V is TRBV28; TRBD2 aligns across 9 bases. The CDR3 totals 13 residues. Losses at the gene ends were 6 bases for V and 6 bases for J; bases not matched to a gene: 6. Germline V gives CDR1 MDHEN, CDR2 SYDVKM. The DNA for the CDR3 is TGTGCCAGCAGCCAGGGACTAGCTCGCGAGCAGTACTTC. Its protein is CASSQGLAREQYF.

The chain employs TRBV24-1 and TRBJ1-2, with 7 bases matching TRBD1. The CDR3 has 14 residues. V trimming: 7 bases; J trimming: 6 bases; junction bases outside the gene matches: 10. Germline CDR1 KGHDR, CDR2 SFDVKD. CDR3 region: CATRDRWGLDGYTF. CDR3 DNA sequence: TGTGCCACCAGGGACAGGTGGGGTCTGGATGGCTACACCTTC.

The rearrangement uses TRBV9 and TRBJ2-3; possible D gene TRBD2, 6 bases. V was shortened by 4 bases and J by 2 bases, with 14 bases between the two germline ends. The CDR3 is 15 amino acids. The V gene's germline CDR1 is SGDLS and CDR2 YYNGEE. The DNA for the CDR3 is TGTGCCAGCAGCACCGGGAGTTGGGACACAGATACGCAGTATTTT. Protein sequence: CASSTGSWDTDTQYF.

The chain joins TRBV19 to TRBJ1-2; D is uncertain. The CDR3 length is 14 residues. V lost 1 base to trimming and J lost 6 bases, with 12 bases between them. Germline lookup yields CDR1 LNHDA and CDR2 SQIVND (reference sequence). In nucleotides, the CDR3 is TGTGCCAGTAGTATAGGAACGGTCTCCCATGGCTACACCTTC. Its translation: CASSIGTVSHGYTF.

The gene calls are TRBV27 and TRBJ2-5; 14 nucleotides match TRBD2. Germline CDR1 MNHEY, CDR2 SMNVEV (reference sequence). Germline trimming cut 4 bases from V and 1 base from J; bases unmatched to any gene: 2. The CDR3 spans 16 residues. This CDR3 is CASSWGLAGAQETQYF. The DNA for the CDR3 is TGTGCCAGCAGTTGGGGACTAGCGGGAGCCCAAGAGACCCAGTACTTC.

This clone was seen a few times. The chain has TRBV5-1 and TRBJ2-2; 7 bases agree with TRBD1. The germline CDR1 and CDR2 sequences are SGHRS and YFSETQ. The V segment lost 4 bases and the J segment 6 bases; nucleotides outside the gene matches: 12. The CDR3 contains 16 residues. Here the CDR3 DNA reads TGCGCCAGCAGCACACTACCCTCGACAGGGTCCGGGGAGCTGTTTTTT. This encodes CASSTLPSTGSGELFF.

This clone occurred a few times. The rearrangement uses TRBV14 and TRBJ2-1; 13 bases are shared with TRBD2. Germline V CDR1 and CDR2: SGHDN, FVKESK. This CDR3 comprises 18 residues. Trimming took 4 bases from V and 3 from J; bases not matched to a gene: 9. CDR3 DNA: TGTGCCAGCAGCCCTGCCCCGGGACTAGCGGGGTTCTACAATGAGCAGTTCTTC. Amino acids: CASSPAPGLAGFYNEQFF.

This sequence joins TRBV2 and TRBJ1-2, with D unresolved. This CDR3 contains 14 residues. Germline V lookup: CDR1 SNHLY, CDR2 FYNNEI. V was clipped by 3 bases and J by 4 bases, with 12 bases between them. CDR3: CASSDLAGGYGYTF. The CDR3 DNA sequence: TGTGCCAGCAGTGACTTGGCCGGCGGCTATGGCTACACCTTC.

The chain uses TRBV7-2 and TRBJ2-1, with 14 bases identical to TRBD2. CDR3 size: 17 residues. CDR1 and CDR2 (germline): SGHTA, FQGNSA. V dropped 8 bases and J dropped 7; count of bases not matched to a gene: 13. The DNA of the CDR3 is TGTGCCAGCTCGAGGCGCCAGACTAGCGGGAGGGGGAATGAGCAGTTCTTC. Translating it yields CASSRRQTSGRGNEQFF.

The chain carries TRBV5-5 and TRBJ1-6; D possibly corresponds to TRBD1 (5 bases). Germline V gene sequence: CDR1 SGHKS, CDR2 YYEKEE (reference sequence). The CDR3 length is 14 residues. The ends were cut back, 4 bases at V and 9 bases at J, with 14 bases in the middle. This CDR3 is CASSLDRRGSPLHF. CDR3 sequence (DNA): TGTGCCAGCAGCCTAGACAGAAGGGGTTCACCCCTCCACTTT.

This clone was seen more than once but under ten times. The rearrangement joins TRBV30 to TRBJ1-5; 7 nucleotides align to TRBD1. J lost 5 bases, V lost 0 bases, and 4 bases had no gene match. Looked up from germline, CDR1 is GTSNPN and CDR2 is SVGIG (reference sequence). This CDR3 is built from 14 residues. The DNA of the CDR3 is TGTGCCTGGAGTGTAGGACAGGTTTATCAGCCCCAGCATTTT. Its protein is CAWSVGQVYQPQHF.

V gene TRBV29-1 combines with J gene TRBJ2-3, with D tentatively TRBD2 (6 bases). Trimming cost V 7 bases and J 6 bases, with 17 bases left between them. The CDR3 contains 13 residues. Germline values: CDR1 SQVTM, CDR2 ANQGSEA. CDR3 region: CSAGTWGRDTQYF. CDR3 bases: TGCAGCGCTGGGACGTGGGGGAGGGATACGCAGTATTTT.

V usage is TRBV19 and J usage is TRBJ1-2, with 10 bases that match TRBD1. V shed 9 bases and J 0 bases; nucleotides not matched to a gene: 16. Germline-derived CDR1 and CDR2 are LNHDA and SQIVND (reference sequence). CDR3 length equals 18 residues. CDR3 in amino acids: CASSGLRAGQGANYGYTF. CDR3 nucleotides: TGTGCCAGCTCGGGCCTCAGGGCTGGACAGGGGGCTAACTATGGCTACACCTTC.

The rearrangement joins TRBV12-2 to TRBJ1-6. TRBV12-2 corresponds to a pseudogene. This CDR3 comprises 17 residues. CDR3 amino acids: CASRARGGSSYNSPLHF. CDR3 in DNA: TGTGCAAGTCGCGCCCGGGGGGGGAGCTCCTATAATTCACCCCTCCACTTT.